Here is one T cell receptor beta chain with its context. Original processing methods: Nucleated cell number was recorded as an estimate derived from reference gene primer amplification. Sequencing used immunoSEQ multiplex PCR; TCRdb keeps in-frame clones, though not all of them. That table is the source of V, J and clone size, and D and trimming were worked out from the DNA. The sample lists more than 95,000 clones, roughly nine tenths seen once, with over 15% in the top ten. This specimen belongs to a study of blood T cell repertoires in COVID-19. In the study overall: There were acute and convalescent COVID-19 samples, and they came from the United States, Italy and Spain.

With 5 bases removed from V and 5 bases from J, the gap between germline ends came to 9 bases. The CDR3 spans 13 residues. Per germline, CDR1 KGHSH and CDR2 LQKENI. The sample was peripheral blood. The V gene is TRBV18, the J gene TRBJ2-2; a weak D match, TRBD2 (5 bases). This receptor was obtained from a woman older than 75 in a cohort sampled during active COVID-19. For the CDR3, the DNA is TGTGCCAGCTCATCTAGCAGAACCGGGGAGCTGTTTTTT. Translation gives CASSSSRTGELFF.